These T cell receptor beta chains were read from a single sample in a study of early T cells in non-severe SARS-CoV-2 infection. MiXCR, run by TCRdb on the 5' RACE reads, gives a single entry per CDR3 protein. The sample has some 23,000 distinct CDR3 sequences, roughly 5.3% seen once. Sequences were obtained from whole blood. The receptors shown here come from an adult who was a healthcare worker with PCR-confirmed SARS-CoV-2 infection or an uninfected control (not recorded which). The CDR3 runs from the conserved cysteine through the conserved F or W. The D gene is left open where the match is weak. Size tells how often a clone was seen (once, few, many) or the class of an expanded clone, and some rows leave it out.

clone size: many; D gene: NA; V gene: TRBV20-1; J gene: TRBJ2-7; CDR3 DNA: TGCAGTGCCCCGGCCCACTACGAGCAGTACTTC; CDR3 protein: CSAPAHYEQYF
clone size: many; D gene: TRBD2; V gene: TRBV19; J gene: TRBJ2-1; CDR3 DNA: TGTGCCAGTAGTATAGGGCGGGAGCGCTCCTACAATGAGCAGTTCTTC; CDR3 protein: CASSIGRERSYNEQFF
clone size: few; D gene: TRBD2; V gene: TRBV20-1; J gene: TRBJ2-3; CDR3 DNA: TGCAGTGCTAGACTAGCGGGAGTACCAGATACGCAGTATTTT; CDR3 protein: CSARLAGVPDTQYF
clone size: many; D gene: NA; V gene: TRBV29-1; J gene: TRBJ1-2; CDR3 DNA: TGCAGCGTTTGGTCAGGGCCCGGCTACACCTTC; CDR3 protein: CSVWSGPGYTF
clone size: many; D gene: TRBD1; V gene: TRBV20-1; J gene: TRBJ1-1; CDR3 DNA: TGCAGTGCTAGTGACAGGGAGAACACTGAAGCTTTCTTT; CDR3 protein: CSASDRENTEAFF
clone size: NA; D gene: NA; V gene: TRBV7-9; J gene: TRBJ2-2; CDR3 DNA: TGTGCCAGCAGCGCAGACACCACCGGGGAGCTGTTTTTT; CDR3 protein: CASSADTTGELFF
clone size: many; D gene: TRBD2; V gene: TRBV10-3; J gene: TRBJ2-3; CDR3 DNA: TGTGCCACCCGAAGTGATGGCGGGAGGAGCACAGATACGCAGTATTTT; CDR3 protein: CATRSDGGRSTDTQYF
clone size: few; D gene: TRBD2; V gene: TRBV29-1; J gene: TRBJ2-3; CDR3 DNA: TGCAGCGTTAGCGGGAGGGCCACAGATACGCAGTATTTT; CDR3 protein: CSVSGRATDTQYF
clone size: NA; D gene: NA; V gene: TRBV19; J gene: TRBJ2-4; CDR3 DNA: TGTGCCAGTAGATCCCAAACAAACATTCAGTACTTC; CDR3 protein: CASRSQTNIQYF
clone size: NA; D gene: NA; V gene: TRBV20-1; J gene: TRBJ1-4; CDR3 DNA: TGCAGTGCTAGCGGTCAGGAGAATGAAAAACTGTTTTTT; CDR3 protein: CSASGQENEKLFF
clone size: many; D gene: NA; V gene: TRBV7-2; J gene: TRBJ2-7; CDR3 DNA: TGTGCCAGCAGCTTCGGGGCCCTCAACTCCTACGAGCAGTACTTC; CDR3 protein: CASSFGALNSYEQYF